The present TCR beta chain was sequenced within a study of vaccination and CD4 T cells after COVID-19. With the Oncomine TCR Beta short-read assay, DNA from cultured CD4+ T cells was sequenced. TCRdb passed the PCR reads through MiXCR, listing each CDR3 protein once. In the table there are over 15,000 distinct CDR3 sequences, approximately 81% of which are singletons. Note on this clonotype: The antigen is undetermined.

Findings of the study overall: Spike mono-reactivity was the property of 304 of 307 vaccine-specific clones in convalescent patients.

Looked up from germline, CDR1 is GTSNPN and CDR2 is SVGIG (reference sequence). Trimming left V 3 bases short and J 2 bases short, with 18 bases between. CDR3 length equals 16 residues. Regarding treatment: roughly 10-day PBMC culture with coronavirus spike peptide pools or control peptides (ViraFEST assay). Peptide pools at around 10 ug/ml stimulated about 1.8 million PBMCs per well with about 9.4 IU/ml IL-2. This receptor was obtained from a human donor who received a COVID-19 vaccine. The chain links TRBV30 to TRBJ2-3; TRBD1 might be the D (6 bases). The specimen was CD4+ T cells from blood, cultured in vitro, collected after SARS-CoV-2 vaccination. The CDR3 spells CAWSPGARSLTDTQYF. As DNA, the CDR3 is TGTGCCTGGAGCCCAGGGGCCCGGTCACTCACAGATACGCAGTATTTT.